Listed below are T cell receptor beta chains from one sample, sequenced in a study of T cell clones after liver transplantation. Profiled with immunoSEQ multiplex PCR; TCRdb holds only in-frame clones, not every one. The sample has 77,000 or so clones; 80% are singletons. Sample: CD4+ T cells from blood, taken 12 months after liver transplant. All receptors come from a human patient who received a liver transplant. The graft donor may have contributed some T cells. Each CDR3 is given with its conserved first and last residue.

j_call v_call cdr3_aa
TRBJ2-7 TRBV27 CASSLSYGTHEQYF
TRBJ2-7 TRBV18 CASSFTSGNYEQYF
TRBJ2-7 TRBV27 CASSSRVTRSSYEQYF
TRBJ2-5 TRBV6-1 CASSEARFGRRIQETQYF
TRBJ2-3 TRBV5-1 CASSLEPLGGSVDTQYF
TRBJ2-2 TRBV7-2 CASSQGLANGELFF
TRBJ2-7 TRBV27 CASSFRTSGRRRETYEQYF
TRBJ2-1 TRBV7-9 CASSLAGTSGAYNEQFF
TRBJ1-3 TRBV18 CASSPGLSSGNTIYF
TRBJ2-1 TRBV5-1 CASSPTIAGGSYNEQFF
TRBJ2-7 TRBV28 CASSSPGQGINEQYF
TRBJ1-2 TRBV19 CASHPAADGVYGYTF
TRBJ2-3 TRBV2 CASSYTRDRSTDTQYF
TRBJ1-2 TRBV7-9 CASSLVAGGGYTF
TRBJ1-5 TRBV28 CASSWTGFRPNQPQHF
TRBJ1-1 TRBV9 CASSVEKNTEAFF
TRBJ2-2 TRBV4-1 CASSQGQGGVAGELFF